The 18 T cell receptor beta chains presented below share a single source sample, sequenced in a study of shared clonotypes between healthy human individuals. TCRdb's copy holds only in-frame clones and misses some; the assay was immunoSEQ multiplex PCR. The sample has some 2.1 million clones, about 95% seen once; the top ten hold 0.85% to 1.2%. Positive CCR7 selection of CD45RO-negative cells yielded the naive CD8 cells, and terminally differentiated effector memory CD45RA+ cells were excluded. Sequencing was performed on naive CD8+ T cells sorted from blood. The receptor set was obtained from a man between 18 and 35 years old in good health.

The rearrangement joins TRBV27 to TRBJ2-7; 9 nucleotides match TRBD1. There are 15 residues in the CDR3. Germline V CDR1 and CDR2: MNHEY, SMNVEV (reference sequence). V shed 4 bases and J 5 bases; nucleotides not matched to a gene: 9. The CDR3 DNA sequence: TGTGCCAGCAGTTCTAGCAACACAGGGGGCCACGAGCAGTACTTC. Amino acids: CASSSSNTGGHEQYF.

This chain connects TRBV28 to TRBJ2-1; D is ambiguous. Germline assignment: CDR1 MDHEN and CDR2 SYDVKM. V lost 8 bases and J lost 0, with 8 bases in between. The CDR3 consists of 13 residues. CDR3 sequence: CASGSSSYNEQFF. CDR3 bases: TGTGCCAGCGGTTCTAGCTCCTACAATGAGCAGTTCTTC.

The V gene is TRBV27, the J gene TRBJ2-6; no firm D call. The V end lost 1 base, the J end lost 0 bases, and 10 bases lay between the germline ends. CDR1 is MNHEY and CDR2 is SMNVEV in the germline V gene (reference sequence). The CDR3 loop spans 17 amino acids. CDR3 nucleotide sequence: TGTGCCAGCAGTTTATACTGGGCGTCCTCTGGGGCCAACGTCCTGACTTTC. Its translation: CASSLYWASSGANVLTF.

The J gene is TRBJ2-1, the V gene TRBV4-1; D ambiguous. Trimming pared 3 bases from V and 6 bases from J, leaving 9 bases between. The CDR3 is made up of 13 amino acids. CDR1 MGHRA and CDR2 YSYEKL come from the germline V gene. This CDR3 is CASSHERPNEQFF. DNA for the CDR3: TGCGCCAGCAGCCATGAGAGACCCAATGAGCAGTTCTTC.

The chain combines TRBV5-6 with TRBJ2-7; no firm D call. CDR1 SGHDT and CDR2 YYEEEE come from the germline V gene. The length of the CDR3 is 12 residues. V was clipped by 4 bases and J by 1 base, with 6 bases between them. CDR3 protein: CASSQPSYEQYF. Written as DNA, the CDR3 is TGTGCCAGCAGCCAACCATCCTACGAGCAGTACTTC.

The chain is built from TRBV6-5 and TRBJ2-1; D is possibly TRBD2 (6 bases). Trimming took off 4 bases at V and 6 bases at J, with 10 bases between the two ends. In germline, CDR1 is MNHEY, CDR2 SVGAGI. The length of the CDR3 is 13 residues. CDR3 region: CASSSSSVNEQFF. CDR3 nucleotides: TGTGCCAGCAGTTCTTCTAGCGTCAATGAGCAGTTCTTC.

The gene calls are TRBV5-4 and TRBJ2-5; the match to TRBD1 covers 7 bases. Germline CDR1 reads SGHNT; CDR2 reads YYREEE (reference sequence). The CDR3 contains 15 residues. The junction had 10 bases not matched to a gene; V was cut back by 4 bases and J by 4 bases. CDR3 amino acids: CASSPTGRGPETQYF. The DNA of the CDR3 is TGTGCCAGCAGCCCGACAGGGCGAGGTCCAGAGACCCAGTACTTC. The entire variable domain, with the rest obtained from reference TRBV5-4 and TRBJ2-5, is as follows: ETGVTQSPTHLIKTRGQQVTLRCSSQSGHNTVSWYQQALGQGPQFIFQYYREEENGRGNFPPRFSGLQFPNYSSELNVNALELDDSALYLCASSPTGRGPETQYFGPGTRLLVL.

The V call is TRBV4-1, the J call TRBJ2-1, with TRBD2 matching 10 bases. Trimming cost V 3 bases and J 1 base; bases outside gene matches: 6. Germline values: CDR1 MGHRA, CDR2 YSYEKL. The CDR3 runs 17 residues. As DNA, the CDR3 is TGCGCCAGCAGCCACCTAGCGGGAGTAGGGTCCTACAATGAGCAGTTCTTC. Its protein is CASSHLAGVGSYNEQFF.

The chain is built from TRBV13 and TRBJ2-3; maybe TRBD2 (6 bases). Germline CDR1 and CDR2: PRHDT and FYEKMQ (reference sequence). This CDR3 contains 15 residues. The V gene lost 5 bases and the J gene lost 5 bases, with 17 bases spanning the gap. The CDR3 nucleotides read TGTGCCAGCAGCCCCACCCAACTAGCTGGAGATACGCAGTATTTT. Translated: CASSPTQLAGDTQYF.

This chain connects TRBV30 to TRBJ2-6; D is unresolved. This CDR3 is built from 13 residues. Deletions cut 5 bases from V and 0 bases from J, with 5 bases between. Germline V gives CDR1 GTSNPN, CDR2 SVGIG (reference sequence). The CDR3 spells CAWDTSGANVLTF. The CDR3 DNA sequence: TGTGCCTGGGATACCTCTGGGGCCAACGTCCTGACTTTC.

This clone came up once. This chain connects TRBV11-2 to TRBJ2-1; 14 bases align to TRBD2. V dropped 3 bases and J dropped 4; count of bases not matched to a gene: 8. CDR1 is SGHAT, CDR2 FQNNGV, per germline. CDR3 size: 18 residues. CDR3 in DNA: TGTGCCAGCAGCTTTATCGGGACTAGCGGGAGTAAGTACAATGAGCAGTTCTTC. Translated, it gives CASSFIGTSGSKYNEQFF.

The count of this clone is one. V and J are TRBV7-9 and TRBJ1-3, with D possibly TRBD1 on 6 matching bases. Germline CDR1 is SEHNR and CDR2 is FQNEAQ (reference sequence). CDR3 length equals 12 residues. Trimming removed 8 bases at V and 3 bases at J, with 8 bases between. The CDR3 sequence is CASGGDGNTIYF. As DNA, the CDR3 is TGTGCCAGCGGGGGCGATGGAAACACCATATATTTT.

The rearrangement uses TRBV10-1 and TRBJ1-2, with unresolved D. Germline lookup yields CDR1 WNHNN and CDR2 SYGVQD (reference sequence). V lost 3 bases and J lost 8, with 10 bases in between. This CDR3 spans 12 amino acids. This chain's CDR3 is CASSERQRGYTF. In DNA, the CDR3 is TGCGCCAGCAGTGAAAGGCAAAGGGGCTACACCTTC.

Notes on this clone: The junction departs from the called germline gene at one end, perhaps through a read error. The gene calls are TRBV7-7 and TRBJ2-3; either TRBD1 or TRBD2 may fit D (5 bases each). The CDR3 is 15 amino acids. From germline, CDR1 is SSHAT and CDR2 FNYEAQ (reference sequence). The CDR3 protein is CASSSGTRGTDTQYF. DNA of the CDR3: TGTGCTAGCAGCTCCGGGACGAGGGGCACAGATACGCAGTATTTT.

This chain connects TRBV9 to TRBJ2-6; TRBD1 might be the D (6 bases). The CDR3 contains 15 residues. The V end lost 5 bases, the J end lost 0 bases, and 9 bases lay between the germline ends. Germline CDR1 reads SGDLS; CDR2 reads YYNGEE. CDR3 DNA sequence: TGTGCCAGCAGTCCAGGGGACTCTGGGGCCAACGTCCTGACTTTC. Translated: CASSPGDSGANVLTF.

V gene TRBV27 combines with J gene TRBJ2-1; 13 nucleotides agree with TRBD2. J lost 7 bases, V lost 5 bases, and 8 bases had no gene match. This CDR3 is built from 16 residues. From germline, CDR1 is MNHEY and CDR2 SMNVEV (reference sequence). This CDR3 is CASSPGTSGMGNEQFF. DNA of the CDR3: TGTGCCAGCAGTCCCGGGACTAGCGGGATGGGGAATGAGCAGTTCTTC.

The sample holds a few counts of this clone. The chain employs TRBV7-6 and TRBJ2-7; D might be TRBD2 (6 bases). The germline V gene has CDR1 SGHVS and CDR2 FNYEAQ. Trimming left V 6 bases short and J 5 bases short, with 14 bases between. This CDR3 has 13 residues. The CDR3 here is CASSHGGIHEQYF. The CDR3 nucleotides are TGTGCCAGCAGTCACGGAGGGATCCACGAGCAGTACTTC.

The chain couples TRBV18 to TRBJ1-4; no clear D gene. The CDR3 covers 14 residues. Trimming took off 2 bases at V and 0 bases at J, with 4 bases between the two ends. CDR1 and CDR2 (germline): KGHSH, LQKENI. In DNA form, the CDR3 reads TGTGCCAGCTCACCAGCTGCAACTAATGAAAAACTGTTTTTT. It codes for CASSPAATNEKLFF. Full variable domain (rest looked up from reference TRBV18 and TRBJ1-4): NAGVMQNPRHLVRRRGQEARLRCSPMKGHSHVYWYRQLPEEGLKFMVYLQKENIIDESGMPKERFSAEFPKEGPSILRIQQVVRGDSAAYFCASSPAATNEKLFFGSGTQLSVL.